This TCR beta chain originates from a study of glioma-infiltrating T cells. Regarding this clonotype: Its ends do not fully match the called genes, so a read error is possible.

The CDR3 spans 15 residues. The germline gives CDR1 SGHRS, CDR2 YFSETQ. Amplification of TCR alpha and beta CDR3 regions from RNA used iRepertoire nested multiplex PCR. TCRdb re-called the multiplex PCR reads through MiXCR, storing one row per CDR3 protein. In the table there are about 130,000 distinct CDR3 sequences, 20% to 25% of which are singletons. This sequence originates from a human donor with low-grade glioma or glioblastoma, undergoing nonglioma brain surgery, or in good health (not recorded which). The material sequenced was glioma tissue, nonneoplastic brain tissue, or PBMCs (not recorded which). The genes are TRBV5-1 and TRBJ2-5; 7 bases align to TRBD1. The CDR3: CASSLDRPGQETQCF. DNA of the CDR3: TGCGCCAGCAGCCTGGACAGGCCAGGTCAGGAGACCCAGTGCTTC.